This T cell receptor (beta chain) was documented in a study of response to subunit inactivated influenza vaccine. This CDR3 is 15 amino acids long. Trimming shortened V by 1 base and J by 7 bases, and 13 bases separated the two germline ends. Germline V gene sequence: CDR1 SGHTA, CDR2 FQGTGA. Notes on this clonotype: Its antigen is as yet unknown.

Each CDR3 protein gets one entry after TCRdb re-called the RT-PCR reads with MiXCR. The table records about 780,000 distinct CDR3 sequences, about a fifth of them present only once. Study findings and constraints: After each seasonal influenza vaccination, few new T cells are recruited, the authors suggested.

The chain links TRBV7-3 to TRBJ2-2; D is unresolved. This specimen was PBMCs from blood, taken more than 4 days after vaccination. This clonotype was obtained from a man in his fifties who received an inactivated influenza vaccine. The CDR3 DNA sequence: TGTGCCAGCAGCTTAAACCCGGGTATTATCGGGGAGCTGTTTTTT. Translation: CASSLNPGIIGELFF.